This T cell receptor beta chain appears in the sequencing data of a study of blood T cells in healthy people across ages. General study results and limits: Aged donors had fewer naive CD4+ cells and lower diversity than long-lived donors.

This clonotype was detected a few times. Antigen specificity is unknown. Germline CDR1 LGHNA, CDR2 YNFKEQ. CDR3 length: 16 residues. Trimming took off 0 bases at V and 8 bases at J, with 14 bases between the two ends. Next came a second PCR, run for roughly 6 to 11 cycles, which used a sample-barcoded 5' primer along with a J-beta primer mix. TCRdb re-called the 5' RACE reads through MiXCR, storing one row per CDR3 protein. The data show 1,800,000 or so distinct CDR3 sequences, about two fifths seen once. The receptor comes from a human donor in good health. The chain carries TRBV4-2 and TRBJ2-6; D may be TRBD2 (6 bases). Sequencing was done on a sample of blood. For the CDR3, the DNA is TGTGCCAGCAGCCAAGATACTGGGGGGTACTCCAACGTCCTGACTTTC. Translated, it gives CASSQDTGGYSNVLTF.